This TCR beta chain was profiled in a study of blood T cells in healthy people across ages. At the level of the study: Template switching recovered approximately one barcoded beta molecule for every two T cells. General observations from the study: TCR beta diversity correlated strongly with naive T cell percentage. There were more naive CD4+ cells and higher diversity in long-lived donors than in aged donors.

This clonotype has ten or more counts. Its target is unknown. The second PCR ran about 6 to 11 cycles with a sample-barcoded 5' primer and J-beta primers. A tag from a template-switch adaptor with 12 random nucleotides marked each cDNA molecule. In TCRdb, the 5' RACE reads were re-called with MiXCR into one record per CDR3 protein. The sample carries approximately 1.5 million distinct CDR3 sequences, approximately 39% recorded once. Trimming removed 6 bases from V and 4 bases from J; junction bases left unmatched: 17. Germline V CDR1 and CDR2: MGHDK, SYGVNS. This CDR3 region has 18 residues. The clonotype comes from a woman aged 18-29 years in good health. The sequenced sample was blood. This sequence joins TRBV25-1 and TRBJ2-1, with TRBD2 matching over 8 bases. The CDR3 coding sequence is TGTGCCAGCAGCGATCCGGGCCCGGGACTAGTGAGGTACAATGAGCAGTTCTTC. Amino acids: CASSDPGPGLVRYNEQFF.